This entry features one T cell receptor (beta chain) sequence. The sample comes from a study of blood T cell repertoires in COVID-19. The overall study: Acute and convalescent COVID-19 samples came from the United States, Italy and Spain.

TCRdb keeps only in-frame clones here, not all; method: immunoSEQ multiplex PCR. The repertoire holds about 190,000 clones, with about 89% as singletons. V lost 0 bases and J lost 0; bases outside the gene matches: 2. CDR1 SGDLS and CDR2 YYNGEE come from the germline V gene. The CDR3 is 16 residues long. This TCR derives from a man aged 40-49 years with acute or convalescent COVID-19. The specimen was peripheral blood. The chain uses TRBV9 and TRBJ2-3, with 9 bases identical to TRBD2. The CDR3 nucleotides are TGTGCCAGCAGCGTAGGACTAGCGGAAAGCACAGATACGCAGTATTTT. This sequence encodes CASSVGLAESTDTQYF.